This entry lists 22 T cell receptor beta chains sequenced from one sample in a study of blood T cell repertoires in COVID-19. The data were produced by immunoSEQ multiplex PCR, yet TCRdb's version contains in-frame clones alone and is incomplete. The table records about 220,000 clones, approximately 82% of them present only once. Sequencing was carried out using peripheral blood. These receptors originate from a man over 45 with active or convalescent COVID-19.

This clone occurred once. This chain joins TRBV4-3 and TRBJ2-6; no clear D gene. Germline CDR1 LGHNA, CDR2 YSLEER. V dropped 0 bases and J dropped 0 bases, with 6 bases sitting between them. This CDR3 has 16 amino acids. DNA for the CDR3: TGCGCCAGCAGCCAAGACACTTTCTCTGGGGCCAACGTCCTGACTTTC. It translates to CASSQDTFSGANVLTF.

The chain links TRBV4-2 to TRBJ2-1; 11 bases line up with TRBD2. The V gene's germline CDR1 is LGHNA and CDR2 YNFKEQ. This CDR3 has 17 amino acids. Trimming at V came to 0 bases and at J to 4 bases, leaving 5 bases not matched to a gene. The CDR3: CASSQDRTSGFYNEQFF. CDR3 nucleotides: TGTGCCAGCAGCCAAGATAGGACTAGCGGGTTTTACAATGAGCAGTTCTTC.

The chain uses TRBV9 and TRBJ2-5, with 9 bases that match TRBD1. With V trimmed by 3 bases and J by 2 bases, 5 bases remained unmatched. The CDR3 runs 15 residues. In germline, CDR1 is SGDLS, CDR2 YYNGEE. The CDR3 reads CASSGDRAEQETQYF. DNA of the CDR3: TGTGCCAGCAGCGGGGACAGGGCGGAACAAGAGACCCAGTACTTC. Based on the CDR3 plus reference TRBV9 and TRBJ2-5, the full variable domain is DSGVTQTPKHLITATGQRVTLRCSPRSGDLSVYWYQQSLDQGLQFLIQYYNGEERAKGNILERFSAQQFPDLHSELNLSSLELGDSALYFCASSGDRAEQETQYFGPGTRLLVL.

The chain recombines TRBV11-2 with TRBJ2-7, with D possibly being TRBD1 (5 bases). The CDR3 has 13 residues. The V and J ends lost 10 bases and 1 base respectively, with 14 bases between them. Germline CDR1 reads SGHAT; CDR2 reads FQNNGV. The CDR3 sequence is CATRQTGSYEQYF. The CDR3 DNA sequence: TGTGCCACTCGACAGACGGGTTCCTACGAGCAGTACTTC.

CDR3 protein: CASRDRRLV. The CDR3 DNA sequence: TGTGCCAGCAGGGACAGGAGATTGGTC. This sequence joins TRBV9 and TRBJ2-7; TRBD1 matches at 7 bases. Per the germline V gene, CDR1 is SGDLS and CDR2 is YYNGEE. This CDR3 has 9 residues.

The J gene is TRBJ1-1, the V gene TRBV6-1, with 8 bases lining up with TRBD1. The trim removed 3 bases at V and 10 bases at J, leaving 7 bases unmatched. Germline V gene sequence: CDR1 MNHNS, CDR2 SASEGT. This CDR3 is 13 amino acids long. DNA for the CDR3: TGTGCCAGCAGTGAGGGGGTGGACAGGGCAGCTTTCTTT. It specifies CASSEGVDRAAFF.

The chain carries TRBV6-5 and TRBJ1-1; D might be TRBD1 (5 bases). Germline V lookup: CDR1 MNHEY, CDR2 SVGAGI. V was cut by 7 bases and J by 4 bases, with 10 bases left in between. The CDR3 is 12 residues long. This chain's CDR3 is CASTPGGTEAFF. The DNA of the CDR3 is TGTGCCAGCACCCCGGGGGGCACTGAAGCTTTCTTT.

The chain is built from TRBV7-2 and TRBJ2-1; 11 bases map to TRBD2. CDR1 SGHTA and CDR2 FQGNSA come from the germline V gene. The CDR3 is made up of 16 amino acids. Germline trimming cut 5 bases from V and 7 bases from J; bases unmatched to any gene: 10. The CDR3 DNA reads as TGTGCCAGCAGCGTCGTTAGCGGGGGGGCGTTAAATGAGCAGTTCTTC. This codes for CASSVVSGGALNEQFF.

This sequence joins TRBV6-5 and TRBJ1-5; the D is unclear. The CDR3 has 13 residues. Trimming took off 5 bases at V and 4 bases at J, with 9 bases between the two ends. Germline values: CDR1 MNHEY, CDR2 SVGAGI. CDR3: CASSTYLNQPQHF. The CDR3 DNA reads as TGTGCCAGCAGTACCTATCTGAATCAGCCCCAGCATTTT.

This clone came up a few times. The chain recombines TRBV18 with TRBJ1-2; D unresolved. Trimming removed 0 bases from V and 7 bases from J, with 12 bases in between. The germline gives CDR1 KGHSH, CDR2 LQKENI. The CDR3 runs 14 residues. The CDR3 sequence: CASSPPARTGGYTF. The CDR3 DNA reads TGTGCCAGCTCACCACCGGCTCGAACGGGTGGCTACACCTTC.

The rearrangement joins TRBV12-5 to TRBJ1-1; TRBD1 agrees at 10 bases. CDR3 length equals 18 residues. The trim removed 6 bases at V and 1 base at J, leaving 14 bases unmatched. CDR1 and CDR2 (germline): LGHNT, FRNRAP. This CDR3 is CASGLPSGTGVGNTEAFF. DNA of the CDR3: TGTGCTAGTGGGCTTCCCTCGGGGACAGGGGTAGGGAACACTGAAGCTTTCTTT.

The chain recombines TRBV7-9 with TRBJ2-5; D might be TRBD1 (6 bases). CDR3 length: 14 residues. The germline CDR1 and CDR2 sequences are SEHNR and FQNEAQ (reference sequence). Trimming stripped 4 bases from V and 3 bases from J, with 12 bases between. In DNA, the CDR3 is TGTGCCAGCAGCTCGTTGACAGGCGAAGAGACCCAGTACTTC. This encodes CASSSLTGEETQYF.

The rearrangement uses TRBV6-1 and TRBJ2-5, with a weak D call TRBD1 (6 bases). Germline V lookup: CDR1 MNHNS, CDR2 SASEGT. This CDR3 spans 17 amino acids. V was shortened by 0 bases and J by 5 bases, with 19 bases between the two germline ends. This CDR3 reads CASSEARARGWGETQYF. In DNA form, the CDR3 reads TGTGCCAGCAGTGAAGCGCGCGCCAGGGGATGGGGGGAGACCCAGTACTTC.

This sequence joins TRBV2 and TRBJ1-1; D is unclear. V lost 5 bases to trimming and J lost 3 bases, with 13 bases between them. The CDR3 totals 14 residues. CDR1 and CDR2 from the germline V gene are SNHLY and FYNNEI. The CDR3: CASSRVPEDTEAFF. The CDR3 DNA follows: TGTGCCAGCAGTCGGGTCCCGGAGGACACTGAAGCTTTCTTT.

V is TRBV27 and J is TRBJ2-7, with D possibly matching TRBD2 (5 bases). This CDR3 comprises 15 residues. The V gene lost 3 bases and the J gene lost 7 bases, with 19 bases spanning the gap. The germline V gene has CDR1 MNHEY and CDR2 SMNVEV (reference sequence). The CDR3 coding sequence is TGTGCCAGCAGTTTCTCTGGAGGCAGGTTAAGTGAGCAGTACTTC. Amino acids: CASSFSGGRLSEQYF.

Only a few counts were recorded for this clone. The rearrangement uses TRBV4-2 and TRBJ1-5, with D possibly matching TRBD1 (6 bases). The CDR3 has 15 residues. The germline V gene has CDR1 LGHNA and CDR2 YNFKEQ. Deletions cut 2 bases from V and 3 bases from J, with 11 bases between. The CDR3 region is CASSQLQGDNQPQHF. The DNA for the CDR3 is TGTGCCAGCAGCCAATTACAGGGTGACAATCAGCCCCAGCATTTT.

The gene calls are TRBV24-1 and TRBJ1-5; D is possibly TRBD1 (6 bases). Per germline, CDR1 KGHDR and CDR2 SFDVKD. This CDR3 comprises 14 residues. With 5 bases removed from V and 6 bases from J, the gap between germline ends came to 13 bases. Written as DNA, the CDR3 is TGTGCCACCAGTGGCACAGGGACATTTCAGCCCCAGCATTTT. It specifies CATSGTGTFQPQHF.

The table lists this clone with a count of one. The chain carries TRBV27 and TRBJ1-4, with D possibly TRBD1 on 5 matching bases. The V end lost 2 bases, the J end lost 10 bases, and 11 bases lay between the germline ends. The CDR3 sequence is 13 residues long. Germline lookup yields CDR1 MNHEY and CDR2 SMNVEV (reference sequence). The CDR3 DNA reads as TGTGCCAGCAGTTTAGGGGGGAAGGGAAAACTGTTTTTT. It encodes CASSLGGKGKLFF.

V gene TRBV7-8 combines with J gene TRBJ2-7, with 9 bases matching TRBD1. The CDR3 is 14 amino acids. V shed 3 bases, J shed 3 bases, and the junction held 3 bases outside the gene matches. Germline loops: CDR1 SGHVS, CDR2 FQNEAQ. The CDR3 spells CASSFGQGFYEQYV. CDR3 nucleotide sequence: TGTGCCAGCAGCTTCGGACAGGGGTTCTACGAGCAGTACGTC.

The V call is TRBV28, the J call TRBJ2-1, with D tentatively TRBD1 (5 bases). Germline CDR1 reads MDHEN; CDR2 reads SYDVKM. This CDR3 is 15 amino acids long. Trimming removed 1 base from V and 4 bases from J, with 11 bases in between. CDR3 in amino acids: CASSLLRKGYNEQFF. Here the CDR3 DNA reads TGTGCCAGCAGTTTATTAAGGAAGGGGTACAATGAGCAGTTCTTC.

The chain recombines TRBV9 with TRBJ1-2; D uncertain. Germline V gives CDR1 SGDLS, CDR2 YYNGEE. V lost 4 bases and J lost 4, with 32 bases in between. The CDR3 totals 20 residues. The CDR3 region has the DNA TGTGCCAGCAGCTCAGCTCCCCATAGTCCAAAACAGCTTGGACTCTATGGCTACACCTTC. Translation gives CASSSAPHSPKQLGLYGYTF. Supplemented by reference TRBV9 and TRBJ1-2, the full variable domain reads DSGVTQTPKHLITATGQRVTLRCSPRSGDLSVYWYQQSLDQGLQFLIQYYNGEERAKGNILERFSAQQFPDLHSELNLSSLELGDSALYFCASSSAPHSPKQLGLYGYTFGSGTRLTVV.

The chain uses TRBV28 and TRBJ1-5; D call uncertain. Germline V gene sequence: CDR1 MDHEN, CDR2 SYDVKM. Trimming shortened V by 5 bases and J by 0 bases, and 14 bases separated the two germline ends. The CDR3 runs to 16 residues. In nucleotides, the CDR3 is TGTGCCAGCAGTATTTCTGAGTTCTCTAGCAATCAGCCCCAGCATTTT. Protein: CASSISEFSSNQPQHF.